A selection of T cell receptor beta chains follows, all from one sample in a study of T cell repertoires in cytomegalovirus infection. A single record per CDR3 protein comes from TCRdb applying MiXCR to the reads. The sample has 450,000 to 550,000 distinct CDR3 sequences; about 17% are singletons. Input material: CD8+ T cells from PBMCs. These receptors all stem from a human donor in good health (CMV status not recorded). Some clones in this sample may be carry-over from other donors' samples. The conserved cysteine and the conserved F or W are not part of the CDR3 here. The order of the fields is J gene, CDR3 length, V gene, CDR3 protein.

TRBJ2-7 | 11 | TRBV19 | ASNAGTGYEQY
TRBJ2-1 | 13 | TRBV7-8 | ASSLRAAPYNEQF
TRBJ2-2 | 13 | TRBV5-1 | ASSLSGANTGELF
TRBJ2-1 | 14 | TRBV9 | ASSPMTSGIENEQF
TRBJ2-7 | 10 | TRBV6-5 | ASSGRNPEQY
TRBJ1-2 | 11 | TRBV4-1 | ASSQGGRTGYT
TRBJ1-1 | 15 | TRBV4-1 | ASSHPRTGDMNTEAF
TRBJ2-7 | 12 | TRBV6-5 | ASSYARGPYEQY
TRBJ2-1 | 11 | TRBV20-1 | SARDLVNNEQF
TRBJ2-1 | 14 | TRBV19 | ASTTLGTGDNNEQF
TRBJ1-3 | 14 | TRBV11-2 | ASSSVGQGLGNTIY
TRBJ1-1 | 12 | TRBV4-2 | ASSQLQWDTEAF
TRBJ1-4 | 12 | TRBV7-9 | ASSPSPRERKLF
TRBJ1-2 | 13 | TRBV19 | ASSIVRDGGYGYT
TRBJ2-7 | 15 | TRBV6-5 | ASSYSTWGGVGYEQY
TRBJ2-3 | 12 | TRBV6-5 | ASSYGVASDTQY
TRBJ2-3 | 14 | TRBV6-1 | ASSEARGLSTDTQY
TRBJ2-7 | 11 | TRBV27 | ASSLWQGDEQY
TRBJ2-7 | 12 | TRBV6-1 | ASSEITDPYEQY
TRBJ1-6 | 13 | TRBV10-2 | ASSETGAGNSPLH
TRBJ2-7 | 10 | TRBV7-2 | ASSPGLADQY
TRBJ2-7 | 10 | TRBV29-1 | SAATGLYEQY